This T cell receptor (beta chain) was identified during a study of blood T cell repertoires in COVID-19. Across the whole study: Symptom resolution, clearance, or two negative PCRs marked donors in Cohort 3 as recovered. Material from acute and convalescent COVID-19 was sourced from the United States, Italy and Spain.

Trimming pared 1 base from V and 1 base from J, leaving 5 bases between. The CDR3 runs 13 residues. Germline V gene data show CDR1 as SGHRS and CDR2 as YFSETQ. Methods used by the authors: Amplified reference gene primers provided the basis for estimating nucleated cell counts. Generated by immunoSEQ multiplex PCR, the TCRdb table keeps only in-frame clones and is missing some. From that table come the V and J calls and clone size; the DNA was used to work out D and trimming. The repertoire holds approximately 240,000 clones, 85% to 90% seen once, with roughly 3.2% in the top ten. The sample was PBMCs or T cells enriched from blood (not recorded which). The chain recombines TRBV5-1 with TRBJ2-5; D is undetermined. The receptor was derived from a woman in her forties or fifties in a cohort exposed to, infected with or recovered from COVID-19 (not recorded which). The CDR3 loop reads CASSLYSQETQYF. For the CDR3, the DNA is TGCGCCAGCAGCTTGTACAGCCAAGAGACCCAGTACTTC.